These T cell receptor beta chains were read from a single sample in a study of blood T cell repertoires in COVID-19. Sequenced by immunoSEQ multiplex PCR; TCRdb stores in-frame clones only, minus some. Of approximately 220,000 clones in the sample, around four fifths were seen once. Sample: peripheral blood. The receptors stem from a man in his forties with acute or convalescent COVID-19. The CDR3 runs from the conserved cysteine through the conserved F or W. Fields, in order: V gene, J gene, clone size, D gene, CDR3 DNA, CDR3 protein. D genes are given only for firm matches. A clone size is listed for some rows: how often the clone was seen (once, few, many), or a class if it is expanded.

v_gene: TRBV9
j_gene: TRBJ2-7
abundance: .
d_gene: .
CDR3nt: TGTGCCAGCAGCGTCCGCGACTTCTCCTACGAGCAGTACTTC
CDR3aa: CASSVRDFSYEQYF

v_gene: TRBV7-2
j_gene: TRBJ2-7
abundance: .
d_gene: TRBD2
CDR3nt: TGTGCCAGCAGCTTAGTTACAGGTCTAGCGGGAGGTGGCTACGAGCAGTACTTC
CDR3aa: CASSLVTGLAGGGYEQYF

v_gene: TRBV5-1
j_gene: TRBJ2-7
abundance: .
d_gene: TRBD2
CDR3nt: TGCGCCAGCAGACTAGCGGGAGTAGAAAGCGAGCAGTACTTC
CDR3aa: CASRLAGVESEQYF

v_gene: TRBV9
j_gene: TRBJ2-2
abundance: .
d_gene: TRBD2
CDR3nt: TGTGCCAGCAGCACCATAGCGGGATTTGGGACCGGGGAGCTGTTTTTT
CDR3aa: CASSTIAGFGTGELFF

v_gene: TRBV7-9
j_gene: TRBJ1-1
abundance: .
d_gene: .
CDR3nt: TGTGCCAGCAGCTTAATGACAGAAAACACTGAAGCTTTCTTT
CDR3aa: CASSLMTENTEAFF

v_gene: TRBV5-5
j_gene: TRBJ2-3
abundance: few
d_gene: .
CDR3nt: TGTGCCAGCAGCTTCCTGGTCGGAGATACGCAGTATTTT
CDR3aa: CASSFLVGDTQYF

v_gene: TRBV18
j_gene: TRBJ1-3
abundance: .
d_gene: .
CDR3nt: TGTGCCAGCTCACCCAAGGCGGGGGGCGCAGATGGAAACACCATATATTTT
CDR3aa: CASSPKAGGADGNTIYF

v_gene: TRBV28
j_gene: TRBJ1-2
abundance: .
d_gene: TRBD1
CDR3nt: TGTGCCAGCAGTTTAACAGGGGGTACCAACAACTATGGCTACACCTTC
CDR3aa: CASSLTGGTNNYGYTF

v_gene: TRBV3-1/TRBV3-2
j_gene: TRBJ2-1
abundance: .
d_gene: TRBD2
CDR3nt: TGTGCCAGCAGCCGCACTAGCGGGAGTATAGCCTACAATGAGCAGTTCTTC
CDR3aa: CASSRTSGSIAYNEQFF

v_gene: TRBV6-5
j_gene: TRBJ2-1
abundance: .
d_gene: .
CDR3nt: TGTGCCAGCAAGAGCGGAGTCAGAAATGAGCAGTTCTTC
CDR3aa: CASKSGVRNEQFF

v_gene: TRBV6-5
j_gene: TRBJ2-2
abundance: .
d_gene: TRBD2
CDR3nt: TGTGCCAGCAGTTACGGCGGGAGTAATACCGGGGAGCTGTTTTTT
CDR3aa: CASSYGGSNTGELFF

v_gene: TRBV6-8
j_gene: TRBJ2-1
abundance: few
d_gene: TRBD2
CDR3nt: TGTGCCAGCAGTCAACGGACTAGCGGGAGTATTGGTGAGCAGTTCTTC
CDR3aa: CASSQRTSGSIGEQFF

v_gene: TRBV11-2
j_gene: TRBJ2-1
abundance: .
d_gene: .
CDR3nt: TGTGCCAGCAGCTTAGGAGGAGCGGGCCAAAATGAGCAGTTCTTC
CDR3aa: CASSLGGAGQNEQFF

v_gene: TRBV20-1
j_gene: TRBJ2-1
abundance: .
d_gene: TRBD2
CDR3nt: TGCAGTGCTCCGACTAGCGCTGAGCAGTTCTTC
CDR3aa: CSAPTSAEQFF

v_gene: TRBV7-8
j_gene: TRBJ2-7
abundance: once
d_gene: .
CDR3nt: TGTGCCAGCAGCTTAGCGGGGGAGGTCCGGGGGCAGTACTTC
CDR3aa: CASSLAGEVRGQYF

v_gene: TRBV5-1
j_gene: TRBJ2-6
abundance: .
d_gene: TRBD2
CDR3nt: TGCGCCAGTGGACTAGCTCCTGGGGCCAACGTCCTGACTTTC
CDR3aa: CASGLAPGANVLTF